The present T cell receptor beta chain was sequenced within a study of blood T cell repertoires in COVID-19. Whole-study context: Both acute and convalescent COVID-19 samples were obtained from the United States, Italy and Spain. PBMCs, B-cell-depleted T cells, or T cells were the source of the cDNA or gDNA that made up the material.

Original methodology: Nucleated cell number was recorded as an estimate derived from reference gene primer amplification. The protocol was immunoSEQ multiplex PCR, while the TCRdb copy is restricted to in-frame clones and leaves out a portion. The DNA was the basis for D and trimming; V, J and clone size are from that table. The table lists 100,000 to 150,000 clones, roughly 84% of them singletons. The CDR3 is 14 residues long. Germline CDR1 reads DFQATT; CDR2 reads SNEGSKA (reference sequence). Between the trimmed V and J ends, which lost 3 bases and 4 bases, there was a span of 13 bases. The TCR comes from a woman aged 25 to 39 who had recovered from COVID-19. Sequenced material: peripheral blood. The genes are TRBV20-1 and TRBJ1-5; D is uncertain. The DNA of the CDR3 is TGCAGTGCTAGTAGCCAGGTACGAAATCAGCCCCAGCATTTT. It encodes CSASSQVRNQPQHF.